The source of this T cell receptor (beta chain) is a study of tumor and adjacent non-tumor tissue in lung cancer (dated by TCRdb to between 2017 and 2018). Study-level background: Of the cohort, over 9 patients had adenocarcinoma, 2 had squamous cell carcinoma and 1 had small cell lung cancer. A total of some 130,000,000 productive TCRbeta reads were generated by sequencing, corresponding to an average of roughly 4.1 million reads per sample. Bulk TCRbeta repertoires were compared between lung tumor tissue and matched distant non-tumor lung tissue obtained from approximately 16 lung cancer patients. TCRbeta CDR3 sequencing was performed on 25 to 30 paired specimens, with one tumor sample and one normal lung sample collected per patient. The roughly 15 enrolled patients, of whom 10 were men and 5 were women, were aged roughly 31 to 80 years and were diagnosed with TNM stage I to III disease. Findings and caveats that apply to the study as a whole: Peripheral blood was not sequenced, so blood TCRbeta repertoires were not examined in the lung cancer patients of the study. TCR diversity (inverse Simpson) was significantly higher in tumor than in normal lung tissue (about 400 vs 150, P = 0.0075, Mann-Whitney U test). Only 15 patients were included in the cohort, and the need for larger samples and more detailed clinical data was noted by the authors. Younger patients had significantly higher TCR diversity, and higher tumor TCR diversity was associated with shorter overall and disease-free survival. A significantly larger cumulative share of the repertoire was made up by the top 100 clones in normal lung than in tumor tissue. The sequencing platform is not named in the methods, and unique molecular identifiers are not mentioned.

Libraries were prepared through multiplex PCR. TCRdb records Illumina HiSeq 2500 as the sequencer. TCRbeta libraries were built by three rounds of nested PCR using primers (Table S4), following protocols modified from ARM-PCR. Before sequencing, PCR products of 200-500 bp were cut from the gel and purified using the QIAquick gel extraction kit. Under the source paper's analysis protocol: Reads were cleaned using Trimmomatic, were merged into complete CDR3 sequences using FLASH, and were assigned to V(D)J germline segments using MiTCR. VDJtools was used to compute clonal diversity as the inverse Simpson's index. In-frame sequences lacking a premature stop codon were counted as productive reads. Using fastp trimming at Q25 and MiXCR clonotype assembly, TCRdb reanalyzed the public sequencing data and kept in-frame beta chains. Each CDR3 protein appears once, grouped with its most common genes and DNA. Clone size and V and J calls follow TCRdb, not the original study. This sample lists 100,000 to 150,000 distinct CDR3 sequences; about 66% were detected once. In total, the top ten clones hold 10% to 15% of the sample.

RNA was extracted from bulk unsorted tissue and checked for quality with a NanoDrop ND-1000 and an Agilent 2100. The donors were newly diagnosed lung cancer patients admitted for thoracic surgery in China from August to November 2014 who had not received prior chemotherapy. Anyone who had undergone radiotherapy or chemotherapy before, or who had another cancer at the same time, was left out of the study. Pieces of surgical tissue measuring roughly 1-2.3 cm3 were kept in RNAlater solution and stored at -80 degrees C until use. Turning to this clonotype: There is no known antigen for this receptor. The record has no base qualities; no much larger clone is one base away.

Looking up the germline V gene (reference sequence) yields CDR1 DFQATT and CDR2 SNEGSKA. From cysteine to phenylalanine, the CDR3 is 13 amino acids long. The retained sequence is limited to the CDR3, 39 bases, with the frame set at the first base. The chain is encoded by TRBV20-1 joined to TRBJ2-5; the D call could be TRBD1 or TRBD2, with each sharing 5 bases. The receptor's source is a man aged 25 to 40 with non-small cell lung cancer. The source material was lung tumor tissue. CDR3 region: CTVAGTPSETQYF. The nucleotide sequence is TGCACTGTTGCCGGGACCCCTAGTGAGACCCAGTACTTC.